The present entry profiles one T cell receptor (beta chain) with its context. These data come from a study of cytomegalovirus exposure and HLA in healthy donors. CDR3 length equals 13 residues. The V gene lost 6 bases and the J gene lost 6 bases, with 14 bases spanning the gap. Germline CDR1 and CDR2: MNHEY and SVGAGI. Use of 60 Vbeta and 13 Jbeta primers characterized the PCR. Data came from immunoSEQ multiplex PCR; TCRdb stores just in-frame clones and leaves some out. Of about 140,000 clones listed, more than 70% are singletons. The chain carries TRBV6-5 and TRBJ1-1, with D unresolved. The TCR comes from a man aged 45 to 65 in good health and CMV-seronegative. Sequenced input: PBMCs. The CDR3 DNA is TGTGCCAGCAGGGTACGAGGTATCGCTGAAGCTTTCTTT. Amino acid sequence: CASRVRGIAEAFF.